A selection of T cell receptor beta chains follows, all from one sample in a study of cytomegalovirus exposure and HLA in healthy donors. Profiled with immunoSEQ multiplex PCR; TCRdb holds only in-frame clones, not every one. The sample gives 150,000 or so clones, 60% to 85% of which show up once; approximately 13% is in the top ten. What was sequenced was PBMCs. The receptors stem from a man aged 35 to 55 in good health and CMV-seropositive. Each CDR3 is given with its conserved first and last residue. D genes are given only for firm matches. Not every row has a clone size; where given, it reads once, few, many or a size class.

clone_size | j_call | v_call | d_call | cdr3_aa | cdr3_nt
once | TRBJ2-7 | TRBV19 | TRBD2 | CASSKVAGVTYEQYF | TGTGCCAGTAGTAAGGTAGCGGGAGTAACCTACGAGCAGTACTTC
. | TRBJ2-7 | TRBV6-1 | TRBD1 | CASRFRQGSYEQYF | TGTGCCAGCAGGTTCCGACAGGGTTCCTACGAGCAGTACTTC
. | TRBJ1-1 | TRBV29-1 | . | CSVPQGSYTEAFF | TGCAGCGTACCCCAGGGATCTTACACTGAAGCTTTCTTT
. | TRBJ1-3 | TRBV4-1 | . | CASSQAGRAGNTIYF | TGCGCCAGCAGCCAAGCGGGTCGCGCCGGAAACACCATATATTTT
. | TRBJ2-1 | TRBV9 | . | CASSGDSYNEQFF | TGTGCCAGCAGCGGTGACTCTTACAATGAGCAGTTCTTC
. | TRBJ1-4 | TRBV9 | TRBD1 | CASSPDRVDEKLFF | TGTGCCAGCAGCCCCGACAGGGTAGATGAAAAACTGTTTTTT
. | TRBJ2-3 | TRBV9 | TRBD1 | CASSVGTVSTDTQYF | TGTGCCAGCAGCGTCGGGACAGTTAGCACAGATACGCAGTATTTT
. | TRBJ1-6 | TRBV2 | . | CASSDQEVYSPLHF | TGTGCCAGCAGTGACCAGGAGGTTTACTCACCCCTCCACTTT
. | TRBJ2-5 | TRBV2 | TRBD2 | CASRRGTSGRALMETQYF | TGTGCCAGCAGACGCGGGACTAGCGGGAGGGCCCTCATGGAGACCCAGTACTTC
. | TRBJ1-5 | TRBV7-8 | . | CASSLGGGQPQHF | TGTGCCAGCAGCTTAGGGGGCGGCCAGCCCCAGCATTTT
few | TRBJ2-3 | TRBV10-3 | TRBD2 | CATRRGTGTSVGTDTQYF | TGTGCCACGCGCCGGGGAACCGGGACTAGCGTCGGCACAGATACGCAGTATTTT
. | TRBJ1-1 | TRBV7-3 | . | CASSSGAANTEAFF | TGTGCCAGCAGCTCTGGGGCGGCTAACACTGAAGCTTTCTTT
. | TRBJ1-3 | TRBV5-1 | TRBD1 | CASSLGAGGTGNTIYF | TGCGCCAGCAGCTTGGGGGCAGGGGGCACTGGAAACACCATATATTTT
. | TRBJ2-1 | TRBV7-9 | TRBD2 | CSSSLRGTSGRVYNEQFF | TGTTCCAGCAGCTTAAGGGGGACTAGCGGGAGGGTTTACAATGAGCAGTTCTTC
. | TRBJ2-3 | TRBV10-2 | TRBD2 | CASSPSGRTDTQYF | TGCGCCAGCAGCCCGAGCGGGAGGACAGATACGCAGTATTTT
. | TRBJ2-1 | TRBV6-1 | . | CASSEVPSQAGYNEQFF | TGTGCCAGCAGTGAAGTTCCTAGCCAGGCTGGGTACAATGAGCAGTTCTTC
. | TRBJ2-3 | TRBV4-1 | . | CASSPTGFSTDTQYF | TGCGCCAGCAGCCCTACAGGATTTTCCACAGATACGCAGTATTTT
. | TRBJ1-1 | TRBV2 | TRBD1 | CASSEGDRVYTEAFF | TGTGCCAGCAGTGAAGGGGACAGGGTCTACACTGAAGCTTTCTTT
. | TRBJ2-1 | TRBV7-3 | . | CASSLVGGRSYNEQFF | TGTGCCAGCAGCTTAGTGGGAGGAAGGTCCTACAATGAGCAGTTCTTC
. | TRBJ2-5 | TRBV5-4 | TRBD2 | CASSLAGGQGETQYF | TGTGCCAGCAGCCTAGCGGGAGGCCAAGGGGAGACCCAGTACTTC
. | TRBJ2-7 | TRBV10-2 | TRBD2 | CASKNSGSVHEQYF | TGCGCCAGCAAAAATAGCGGGAGCGTCCACGAGCAGTACTTC
once | TRBJ2-1 | TRBV5-6 | TRBD2 | CASSRASGIRYNEQFF | TGTGCCAGCAGCCGAGCTAGCGGCATACGCTACAATGAGCAGTTCTTC
. | TRBJ2-7 | TRBV15 | TRBD2 | CATSRRGGGGAFHEQYF | TGTGCCACCAGCAGAAGGGGTGGCGGGGGAGCCTTCCACGAGCAGTACTTC
. | TRBJ1-4 | TRBV5-6 | . | CASSLALGATNEKLFF | TGTGCCAGCAGCTTGGCTTTAGGGGCGACTAATGAAAAACTGTTTTTT
. | TRBJ2-5 | TRBV5-8 | TRBD2 | CATDGLAGYETQYF | TGTGCCACCGACGGACTAGCGGGATATGAGACCCAGTACTTC
. | TRBJ1-3 | TRBV19 | TRBD1 | CASSPQGGFLSGNTIYF | TGTGCCAGTAGTCCCCAGGGGGGCTTTCTCTCTGGAAACACCATATATTTT
. | TRBJ2-1 | TRBV7-2 | TRBD2 | CASSTAGGMYNEQFF | TGTGCCAGCAGCACAGCGGGAGGGATGTACAATGAGCAGTTCTTC
. | TRBJ2-3 | TRBV10-2 | TRBD2 | CASDRTLAGSTDTQYF | TGCGCCAGTGATAGAACACTAGCGGGTTCAACAGATACGCAGTATTTT
. | TRBJ2-7 | TRBV5-6 | . | CASSLVTGYEQYF | TGTGCCAGCAGCTTGGTTACAGGGTACGAGCAGTACTTC
. | TRBJ1-4 | TRBV5-6 | . | CASSSGDEKLFF | TGTGCCAGCAGCTCGGGGGATGAAAAACTGTTTTTT
few | TRBJ2-3 | TRBV2 | TRBD2 | CASKSRGGSTDTQYF | TGTGCCAGCAAATCCCGGGGGGGGAGCACAGATACGCAGTATTTT
. | TRBJ2-7 | TRBV27 | TRBD2 | CATRGGSIYEQYF | TGTGCCACCCGCGGCGGGAGTATCTACGAGCAGTACTTC
. | TRBJ2-2 | TRBV7-7 | TRBD1 | CASSRTGVTGELFF | TGTGCCAGCAGCAGGACAGGGGTCACCGGGGAGCTGTTTTTT
once | TRBJ2-5 | TRBV4-1 | . | CASSQEGGGGWPETQYF | TGCGCCAGCAGCCAAGAGGGAGGGGGGGGGTGGCCGGAGACCCAGTACTTC
. | TRBJ1-1 | TRBV5-6 | . | CASSSAPDTEAFF | TGTGCCAGCAGCTCCGCCCCAGACACTGAAGCTTTCTTT